This T cell receptor (beta chain) was sequenced during a study of T cell repertoires in cytomegalovirus infection. Study conclusions and caveats: Carriage of CMV together with the relevant HLA was identifiable through cumulative public TCR beta family frequency.

The CDR3 sequence is 13 residues long. CDR1 is ENHRY, CDR2 SYGVKD, per germline. Trimming left V 10 bases short and J 0 bases short, with 11 bases between. As concerns this clonotype: No antigen is known for it.

TCRdb re-called the reads through MiXCR, storing one row per CDR3 protein. This table holds 830,000 or so distinct CDR3 sequences, roughly 33% found once. The origin of this receptor is a human donor in good health (CMV status not recorded). Some clones in this sample may be carry-over from other donors' samples. The chain employs TRBV10-3 and TRBJ2-3; D not resolved. The sequenced sample was cultured CD8+ T cells from PBMCs, obtained from culture after CMV antigen stimulation. CDR3 DNA: TGTGCCACCCTCCTTGCTAGCACAGATACGCAGTATTTT. It yields the protein CATLLASTDTQYF.